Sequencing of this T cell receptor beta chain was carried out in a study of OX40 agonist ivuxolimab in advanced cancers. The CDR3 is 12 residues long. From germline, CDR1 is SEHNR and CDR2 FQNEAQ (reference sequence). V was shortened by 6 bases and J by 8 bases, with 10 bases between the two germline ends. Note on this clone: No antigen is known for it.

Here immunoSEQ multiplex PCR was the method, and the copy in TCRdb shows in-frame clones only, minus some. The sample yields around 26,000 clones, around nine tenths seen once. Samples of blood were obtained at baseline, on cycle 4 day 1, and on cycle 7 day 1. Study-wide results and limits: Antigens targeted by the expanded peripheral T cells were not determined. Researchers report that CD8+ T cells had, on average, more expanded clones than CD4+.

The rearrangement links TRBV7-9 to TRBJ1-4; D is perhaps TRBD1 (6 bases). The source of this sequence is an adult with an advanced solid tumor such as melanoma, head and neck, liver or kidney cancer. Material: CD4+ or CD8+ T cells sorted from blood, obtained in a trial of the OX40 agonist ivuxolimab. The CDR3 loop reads CASRLGGEKLFF. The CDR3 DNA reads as TGTGCCAGCAGGCTAGGGGGGGAAAAACTGTTTTTT.